A selection of T cell receptor beta chains follows, all from one sample in a study of cytomegalovirus exposure and HLA in healthy donors. TCRdb's table, derived via immunoSEQ multiplex PCR, lists solely in-frame clones and lacks some. The sample contains around 200,000 clones, around 86% of which appear only once. Sequencing used PBMCs. These receptor sequences come from a middle-aged man in good health and CMV-seronegative. Each CDR3 is given without its conserved first and last residue. The order of the fields is J gene, V gene, D gene, CDR3 protein. A D gene is named only where the DNA matches it firmly.

>TRBJ1-3|TRBV7-9|TRBD1
ASSGDNRGPDTIY
>TRBJ1-2|TRBV5-1|TRBD1
ASSPDRGRYGYT
>TRBJ2-1|TRBV7-3|-
ASSSGSGTPSHNEQF
>TRBJ2-4|TRBV6-5|-
ASRPQGGENIQY
>TRBJ1-1|TRBV5-1|-
ASSVTGGTEAF
>TRBJ2-7|TRBV6-6|TRBD1
ASRPTGMNSYEQY
>TRBJ2-7|TRBV7-6|TRBD2
ASSSRTSPYEQY
>TRBJ2-3|TRBV18|-
ASSIQGPPDTQY
>TRBJ1-2|TRBV18|-
ASSPSRGAPGYT
>TRBJ2-3|TRBV18|-
ASSPRPDTQY
>TRBJ2-1|TRBV4-3|-
ASSQDRSSLAYEQF
>TRBJ1-2|TRBV6-5|-
ASSLANNYGYT
>TRBJ2-5|TRBV11-1|TRBD1
ASSRDRGETQY
>TRBJ2-3|TRBV7-2|-
ASSLAGATPSTDTQY
>TRBJ2-7|TRBV18|-
ASSQTQGILYEQY
>TRBJ1-2|TRBV7-9|TRBD1
ASSSDRVYGYT
>TRBJ2-3|TRBV13|-
ASSFDFSGSTDTQY
>TRBJ2-5|TRBV6-5|-
ASSYDRSYQETQY
>TRBJ1-2|TRBV10-3|-
AISEGGTDYGYT
>TRBJ2-3|TRBV28|TRBD2
ASSLISAAGGTDTQY
>TRBJ1-1|TRBV21-1|-
ASSFRIGQANRNTEAF
>TRBJ2-5|TRBV7-2|-
ASTRGRSQETQY
>TRBJ1-3|TRBV28|TRBD1
ASRSNGQGARGNTIY
>TRBJ1-2|TRBV5-1|-
ASSFTGTLNGYT
>TRBJ2-5|TRBV5-4|-
ASSSQQGLQETQY
>TRBJ2-4|TRBV15|-
ATSSMGGALLAKNIQY
>TRBJ2-3|TRBV7-2|-
ASSLVAGGDRDTQY
>TRBJ2-3|TRBV7-3|-
ASSYNSGEDTQY
>TRBJ2-3|TRBV11-3|TRBD2
ASSPAGNTDTQY
>TRBJ1-1|TRBV18|TRBD1
ASSDRQGRRNTEAF
>TRBJ2-3|TRBV7-9|TRBD2
ASSLVRGLAARTDTQY
>TRBJ2-1|TRBV14|-
ASSQDIQQF
>TRBJ2-3|TRBV18|-
ASSQTSTDTQY
>TRBJ2-2|TRBV28|TRBD2
ASTRGGQGTGELF
>TRBJ2-1|TRBV6-1|TRBD1
ASSENRGSSYNEQF
>TRBJ2-1|TRBV5-1|-
ASSLGQRNEQF
>TRBJ2-7|TRBV18|-
ASSPPRQDSYEQY
>TRBJ2-5|TRBV5-1|TRBD2
ASSLVASGGQETQY
>TRBJ2-4|TRBV7-9|-
ASSLGTPDIQY